Listed below are T cell receptor beta chains from one sample, sequenced in a study of cytomegalovirus exposure and HLA in healthy donors. Assay: immunoSEQ multiplex PCR; the TCRdb copy retains only in-frame clones and omits some. The data hold 50,000 to 65,000 clones, with 90% to 96% observed a single time. Material for sequencing was PBMCs. These receptors came from a woman aged 18-29 years in good health and CMV-seronegative. Both conserved end residues are part of each CDR3. The order of the fields is V gene, D gene, J gene, clone size, CDR3 DNA, CDR3 protein. The D gene is left open where the match is weak. Expanded clones get a size class; other rows say once, few or many, or leave the size out.

V: TRBV7-9
D: TRBD1
J: TRBJ2-5
size: .
DNA: TGTGCCAGCAGCCAAGGGACAGGGGGCGCCGGGGAGACCCAGTACTTC
CDR3: CASSQGTGGAGETQYF

V: TRBV7-9
D: .
J: TRBJ2-1
size: .
DNA: TGTGCCAGCAGCTTAGTTGCCGTGCTGCGGGGCTCCTACAATGAGCAGTTCTTC
CDR3: CASSLVAVLRGSYNEQFF

V: TRBV30
D: .
J: TRBJ1-1
size: .
DNA: TGTGCCTGGAGTGACCCTAGAGGGTGGGCCACTGAAGCTTTCTTT
CDR3: CAWSDPRGWATEAFF

V: TRBV6-5
D: .
J: TRBJ2-7
size: .
DNA: TGTGCCAGCAGTTACGGCGGCCAGGGTTCCCACGAGCAGTACTTC
CDR3: CASSYGGQGSHEQYF

V: TRBV6-5
D: TRBD2
J: TRBJ2-3
size: few
DNA: TGTGCCAGCAGTTGGGGTCCGGGGGGGCCAATAGATACGCAGTATTTT
CDR3: CASSWGPGGPIDTQYF

V: TRBV5-1
D: .
J: TRBJ2-5
size: .
DNA: TGCGCCAGCAGCCAGGGACCGATAAAAGGGGGAGAGACCCAGTACTTC
CDR3: CASSQGPIKGGETQYF

V: TRBV5-6
D: .
J: TRBJ1-3
size: once
DNA: TGTGCCAGCAGCCCGGGGGGGGAAAACACCATATATTTT
CDR3: CASSPGGENTIYF

V: TRBV18
D: .
J: TRBJ2-1
size: .
DNA: TGTGCCAGCTCACCCCGACTACAAGCGGGCCACAATGAGCAGTTCTTC
CDR3: CASSPRLQAGHNEQFF

V: TRBV27
D: TRBD1
J: TRBJ2-7
size: .
DNA: TGTGCCAGCAGTTTAGTCGACAGGGCACCCTACGAGCAGTACTTC
CDR3: CASSLVDRAPYEQYF

V: TRBV21-1
D: .
J: TRBJ2-7
size: .
DNA: TGTGCCAGCAGCAAAGCGCGCGCTAGCGGCCCGACCTACGAGCAGTACTTC
CDR3: CASSKARASGPTYEQYF

V: TRBV27
D: TRBD2
J: TRBJ2-7
size: .
DNA: TGTGCCAGCAGCCGGGGGAGGGCGGGAGTGGACGAGCAGTACTTC
CDR3: CASSRGRAGVDEQYF

V: TRBV30
D: TRBD2
J: TRBJ2-3
size: few
DNA: TGTGCCTGGAGCAAAGGCGGGAGAAGCACAGATACGCAGTATTTT
CDR3: CAWSKGGRSTDTQYF

V: TRBV5-4
D: TRBD1
J: TRBJ1-3
size: .
DNA: TGTGCCAGCAGCACCCCGACAGGGAGTATGAACACCATATATTTT
CDR3: CASSTPTGSMNTIYF

V: TRBV6-1
D: TRBD2
J: TRBJ2-3
size: .
DNA: TGTGCCAGCAGTGAGGGGACTACCCAAGATACGCAGTATTTT
CDR3: CASSEGTTQDTQYF

V: TRBV9
D: .
J: TRBJ1-2
size: .
DNA: TGTGCCAGCAGCGTAACTCCGGGACACGGGCGTGGCTACACCTTC
CDR3: CASSVTPGHGRGYTF

V: TRBV6-6
D: .
J: TRBJ2-7
size: .
DNA: TGTGCCAGCAGTTACGCCCCGGGGGAGCAGTACTTC
CDR3: CASSYAPGEQYF

V: TRBV4-3
D: TRBD1
J: TRBJ2-2
size: .
DNA: TGCGCCAGCAGCCAAGATCCGAGACGGACAGGGAGGATCGGGGAGCTGTTTTTT
CDR3: CASSQDPRRTGRIGELFF

V: TRBV30
D: TRBD2
J: TRBJ2-5
size: .
DNA: TGTGCCTGGACCTGGGGTGCGGGGGGGGCTGAGACCCAGTACTTC
CDR3: CAWTWGAGGAETQYF

V: TRBV15
D: TRBD2
J: TRBJ2-3
size: .
DNA: TGTGCCACCAGCAGAGGCGGGGGGGCCACAGATACGCAGTATTTT
CDR3: CATSRGGGATDTQYF

V: TRBV7-6
D: TRBD2
J: TRBJ2-1
size: .
DNA: TGTGCCAGCAGCTTCGGACTAGCGGCCAATGAGCAGTTCTTC
CDR3: CASSFGLAANEQFF

V: TRBV28
D: .
J: TRBJ1-1
size: .
DNA: TGTGCCAGCACCTATTATGCGGGTACCGGTGAAGCTTTCTTT
CDR3: CASTYYAGTGEAFF

V: TRBV10-3
D: .
J: TRBJ2-7
size: .
DNA: TGTGCCATCAGGGCCACCCAAGCCTACGAGCAGTACTTC
CDR3: CAIRATQAYEQYF

V: TRBV28
D: .
J: TRBJ2-3
size: .
DNA: TGTGCCAGCAGGGAGGAGGGAGGTCGCACAGATACGCAGTATTTT
CDR3: CASREEGGRTDTQYF

V: TRBV19
D: .
J: TRBJ1-3
size: .
DNA: TGTGCCAGTAAGCACGATCCCTCTGGAAACACCATATATTTT
CDR3: CASKHDPSGNTIYF

V: TRBV29-1
D: .
J: TRBJ1-5
size: .
DNA: TGCAGCGTTGGCCCCAGGGAGGGTCAGCCCCAGCATTTT
CDR3: CSVGPREGQPQHF

V: TRBV5-6
D: .
J: TRBJ2-1
size: .
DNA: TGTGCCAGCAGCTTGGCGGGGGGCGGGCCCTACAATGAGCAGTTCTTC
CDR3: CASSLAGGGPYNEQFF

V: TRBV6-5
D: .
J: TRBJ2-3
size: .
DNA: TGTGCCAGCAGTTACTCAGGGGTCTCCACAGATACGCAGTATTTT
CDR3: CASSYSGVSTDTQYF

V: TRBV5-1
D: TRBD2
J: TRBJ2-1
size: .
DNA: TGCGCCAGCAGCTTGGTCACTAGCGGGGGGACGCCCTCCTACAATGAGCAGTTCTTC
CDR3: CASSLVTSGGTPSYNEQFF

V: TRBV4-3
D: .
J: TRBJ1-1
size: .
DNA: TGCGCCAGCAGCCGGGACACGGAACTAAACACTGAAGCTTTCTTT
CDR3: CASSRDTELNTEAFF

V: TRBV4-3
D: TRBD2
J: TRBJ2-2
size: .
DNA: TGCGCCAGCAGCCAAGGTTTCCTAGCGGGGGAGGGGCTGTTTTTT
CDR3: CASSQGFLAGEGLFF

V: TRBV7-2
D: TRBD1
J: TRBJ1-2
size: .
DNA: TGTGCCAGCAGCTTAGGGGGACAGCTCTATGGCTACACCTTC
CDR3: CASSLGGQLYGYTF

V: TRBV29-1
D: TRBD1
J: TRBJ1-2
size: .
DNA: TGCAGCGTTGAGCGGACAGGGAACTATGGCTACACCTTC
CDR3: CSVERTGNYGYTF

V: TRBV5-1
D: TRBD2
J: TRBJ2-1
size: .
DNA: TGCGCCAGCAGCTTGGCGGGACTAGAGGCCTACAATGAGCAGTTCTTC
CDR3: CASSLAGLEAYNEQFF

V: TRBV21-1
D: .
J: TRBJ2-7
size: .
DNA: TGTGCCAGCAGCAAAGCGGAGGCGGGGGTCCCGTACGAGCAGTACTTC
CDR3: CASSKAEAGVPYEQYF

V: TRBV25-1
D: TRBD2
J: TRBJ2-7
size: .
DNA: TGTGCCAGCAGTGAACCCCCGCTAGCGGGAGCGCGCTCCTACGAGCAGTACTTC
CDR3: CASSEPPLAGARSYEQYF

V: TRBV2
D: .
J: TRBJ2-1
size: .
DNA: TGTGCCAGCAGTGAAGTTGGGCTCCGAAATGAGCAGTTCTTC
CDR3: CASSEVGLRNEQFF

V: TRBV25-1
D: TRBD1
J: TRBJ1-4
size: .
DNA: TGTGCCAGCAGTGCCTATGGGGCAGGGGGAAAACTGTTTTTT
CDR3: CASSAYGAGGKLFF

V: TRBV7-2
D: .
J: TRBJ2-1
size: .
DNA: TGTGCCAGCAGCTTGGCGGTCGTGGGAGGCAATGAGCAGTTCTTC
CDR3: CASSLAVVGGNEQFF

V: TRBV5-1
D: .
J: TRBJ1-1
size: .
DNA: TGCGCCAGCAGCTTGGCCAGGGATGCGCCCATGAACACTGAAGCTTTCTTT
CDR3: CASSLARDAPMNTEAFF

V: TRBV19
D: .
J: TRBJ2-1
size: .
DNA: TGTGCCAGTAGTGCGCACGGGAACTCCTACAATGAGCAGTTCTTC
CDR3: CASSAHGNSYNEQFF

V: TRBV27
D: .
J: TRBJ2-7
size: .
DNA: TGTGCCAGCAGTTTACTGGGGGCGGAGGAGCAGTACTTC
CDR3: CASSLLGAEEQYF

V: TRBV18
D: .
J: TRBJ1-2
size: .
DNA: TGTGCCAGCTCACCCGAACTCAGGGCCGGCTACACCTTC
CDR3: CASSPELRAGYTF

V: TRBV27
D: TRBD1
J: TRBJ1-1
size: .
DNA: TGTGCCAGCAGTTCCCGGGACAGTACAGCTTTCTTT
CDR3: CASSSRDSTAFF

V: TRBV5-1
D: TRBD2
J: TRBJ2-2
size: once
DNA: TGCGCCAGCTGGAGGTCGGGAGGGGACACCGGGGAGCTGTTTTTT
CDR3: CASWRSGGDTGELFF

V: TRBV5-1
D: .
J: TRBJ2-7
size: .
DNA: TGCGCCAGCAGCCCGAGGGCTCGGCTAGCAGGCTACGAGCAGTACTTC
CDR3: CASSPRARLAGYEQYF

V: TRBV7-3
D: .
J: TRBJ1-3
size: once
DNA: TGTGCCAGCAGCCCAAATCGGTTTGACACCATATATTTT
CDR3: CASSPNRFDTIYF

V: TRBV30
D: TRBD2
J: TRBJ2-3
size: .
DNA: TGTGCCTTCAGGGCGGCGGGAGTAGTAGATACGCAGTATTTT
CDR3: CAFRAAGVVDTQYF

V: TRBV19
D: TRBD2
J: TRBJ2-7
size: .
DNA: TGTGCCAGTAGTACGGCTAGCGGGAGGGCTGAGGAGCAGTACTTC
CDR3: CASSTASGRAEEQYF

V: TRBV15
D: .
J: TRBJ1-3
size: .
DNA: TGTGCCACCAGCAGAGATCCCGCCAGTTCTGGAAACACCATATATTTT
CDR3: CATSRDPASSGNTIYF

V: TRBV7-2
D: .
J: TRBJ2-2
size: .
DNA: TGTGCCAGCAGCCCCAGTGGTCCCGGGGAGCTGTTTTTT
CDR3: CASSPSGPGELFF

V: TRBV7-2
D: TRBD1
J: TRBJ1-5
size: .
DNA: TGTGCCAGCAGCTCCCCTCGTTGGACAGGAGAGGGTCAGCCCCAGCATTTT
CDR3: CASSSPRWTGEGQPQHF

V: TRBV28
D: .
J: TRBJ2-2
size: .
DNA: TGTGCCAGCAGTTTAAGTACCGGCCTCGAGGTGTTTTTT
CDR3: CASSLSTGLEVFF

V: TRBV20-1
D: .
J: TRBJ2-3
size: once
DNA: TGCAGTGCTCGGAGGGATACGCAGTATTTT
CDR3: CSARRDTQYF

V: TRBV7-9
D: .
J: TRBJ2-3
size: .
DNA: TGTGCCAGCAGCTTAGAGGGGCACAGGGTTACGCAGTATTTT
CDR3: CASSLEGHRVTQYF

V: TRBV5-4
D: .
J: TRBJ1-2
size: .
DNA: TGTGCCAGCAACCCAGGGCCGCTAAGGGGCTACACCTTC
CDR3: CASNPGPLRGYTF

V: TRBV15
D: TRBD2
J: TRBJ2-3
size: once
DNA: TGTGCCACTAGCGGGAGGGCCGCGGGTACGCAGTATTTT
CDR3: CATSGRAAGTQYF

V: TRBV5-8
D: TRBD2
J: TRBJ2-1
size: .
DNA: TGTGCCAGCAGCCCCGCGCGGGGGGGGACGGCCAATGAGCAGTTCTTC
CDR3: CASSPARGGTANEQFF